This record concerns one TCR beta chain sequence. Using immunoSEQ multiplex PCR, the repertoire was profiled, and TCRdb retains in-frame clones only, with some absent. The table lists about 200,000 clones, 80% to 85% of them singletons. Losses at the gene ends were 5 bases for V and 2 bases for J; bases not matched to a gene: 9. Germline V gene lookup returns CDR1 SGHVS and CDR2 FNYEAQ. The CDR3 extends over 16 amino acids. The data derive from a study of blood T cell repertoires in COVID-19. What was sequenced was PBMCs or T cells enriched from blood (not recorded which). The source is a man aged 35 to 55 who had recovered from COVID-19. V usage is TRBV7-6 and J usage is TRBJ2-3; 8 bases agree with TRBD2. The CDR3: CASSQGLASNTDTQYF. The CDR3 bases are TGTGCCAGCAGCCAAGGACTAGCCTCTAACACAGATACGCAGTATTTT.